This T cell receptor (beta chain) was found in a study of shared clonotypes between healthy human individuals. The V segment lost 3 bases and the J segment 5 bases; nucleotides outside the gene matches: 12. CDR1 LNHDA and CDR2 SQIVND come from the germline V gene (reference sequence). The CDR3 runs to 16 residues. Assay: immunoSEQ multiplex PCR; the TCRdb copy retains only in-frame clones and omits some. This table holds 1.4 million to 1.5 million clones, around 97% found once. The specimen was naive CD4+ T cells sorted from blood. The subset here: CD45RA+ positively selected. V gene TRBV19 combines with J gene TRBJ2-7, with TRBD2 matching 8 bases. This receptor was identified in a man aged 30 to 39 in good health. The CDR3, as DNA: TGTGCCAGTAGTATCCCCGACGGGAGGGCCCTCCACGAGCAGTACTTC. The encoded protein is CASSIPDGRALHEQYF.